The rows below give T cell receptor beta chains drawn from one sample of a study of shared clonotypes between healthy human individuals. Assay used: immunoSEQ multiplex PCR; TCRdb lists only in-frame clones, some missing. The repertoire includes about 2.1 million clones, roughly 93% of them detected once, and about 1.6% sits in the top ten. The sequenced sample was naive CD8+ T cells from PBMCs. These receptors originate from a man in his late teens or twenties in good health. Some clones in this sample may be carry-over from other donors' samples. Each CDR3 is given without its conserved first and last residue.

>TRBJ2-1|TRBV18
ASSSSSYNEQF
>TRBJ2-7|TRBV5-1
ASSFPGLGDYEQY
>TRBJ2-2|TRBV6-6
ASTSPTGELF
>TRBJ1-2|TRBV29-1
SARPLGVNYGYT
>TRBJ2-6|TRBV2
ASSALMGGTTSGANVLT
>TRBJ2-2|TRBV19
ASSDRQANTGELF
>TRBJ2-2|TRBV11-3
ASSLRDPLPGNTGELF
>TRBJ2-3|TRBV7-3
ASSLNRRDTQY
>TRBJ1-5|TRBV7-8
ASSQARWQNQPQH
>TRBJ2-5|TRBV27
ASSFSPRVQETQY
>TRBJ1-1|TRBV5-4
ATNPEGRGTEAF
>TRBJ2-1|TRBV27
ASSPTLFNSYNEQF
>TRBJ2-3|TRBV18
ASSPQPGPSGIITDTQY
>TRBJ2-2|TRBV29-1
SVTGTPANTGELF
>TRBJ2-2|TRBV11-3
ASSLDGTSGSVFAGELF
>TRBJ2-4|TRBV4-3
ASSQDSHRDVENIQY
>TRBJ1-5|TRBV28
ASSLGIANNQPQH
>TRBJ2-1|TRBV14
ASSPPGLETYNEQF
>TRBJ2-7|TRBV11-2
ASSFQRTYEQY
>TRBJ2-7|TRBV19
ASTLEFGLAAYEQY
>TRBJ2-1|TRBV6-5
ASSYSQVHEQF
>TRBJ1-1|TRBV5-3
ASREGTEAF
>TRBJ2-1|TRBV27
ASSLSPREPPYNEQF
>TRBJ2-7|TRBV4-3
ASSQATGTVNLYEQY
>TRBJ2-7|TRBV11-2
ASSPTPPEQY
>TRBJ2-7|TRBV27
ASSVGRTPYEQY
>TRBJ1-4|TRBV7-9
ASSASLPATNEKLF
>TRBJ2-2|TRBV27
ASSPSGSGVNTGELF
>TRBJ2-5|TRBV9
ASSVVGGARETQY
>TRBJ2-4|TRBV4-2
ASSPGLAGNIQY
>TRBJ2-2|TRBV14
ASSPDREVVGNTGELF
>TRBJ1-2|TRBV27
ASKGSYGYT
>TRBJ2-2|TRBV27
ASSGTGELF
>TRBJ2-7|TRBV2
ASTDSGSFREQY
>TRBJ2-1|TRBV6-5
ASSYLGQGYNEQF
>TRBJ2-3|TRBV10-3
AISESRTDTQY
>TRBJ2-1|TRBV11-2
ASSTPIAGSYNEQF
>TRBJ2-2|TRBV7-9
ASSSFSGRAYTGELF
>TRBJ1-5|TRBV4-1
ASSQGSQPQH
>TRBJ2-7|TRBV5-4
ASSLIQTVHEQY
>TRBJ2-5|TRBV11-3
ASSPGSLETQY
>TRBJ2-3|TRBV29-1
SAAATSGSADTQY
>TRBJ2-2|TRBV6-6
ASSYSAVQGTGELF
>TRBJ2-1|TRBV13
ASSFGRRDSNEQF
>TRBJ2-7|TRBV4-2
ASSQVGFGYEQY
>TRBJ2-2|TRBV7-2
ASSHPVGAGTGELF
>TRBJ1-1|TRBV6-5
ASTSTGNTEAF
>TRBJ2-7|TRBV10-3
AISGLAGGVYEQY
>TRBJ2-3|TRBV27
ASSLRGYRGAFTDTQY
>TRBJ2-7|TRBV9
ASSEGAGIYEQY